This T cell receptor (beta chain) was captured by sequencing in a study of shared T cell receptors in the human thymus. The data were produced by immunoSEQ multiplex PCR, yet TCRdb's version contains in-frame clones alone and is incomplete. The sample shows hundreds of thousands of clones, approximately 87% of them seen only once. The CDR3 contains 13 residues. Trimming at V came to 8 bases and at J to 2 bases, leaving 7 bases not matched to a gene. Germline-derived CDR1 and CDR2 are GTSNPN and SVGIG (reference sequence). The same sample was also studied in work on human thymus T cells. From that study: It was from resections taken during corrective heart surgery that the thymus tissue came. In thymic and blood repertoires alike, V and J usage looked biased.

The TCR comes from a boy younger than two with a congenital heart defect. Sequencing was done on a sample of thymocytes. V and J are TRBV30 and TRBJ2-3; TRBD1 aligns across 7 bases. In DNA, the CDR3 is TGTGCCGGAACAGGGGACACCACAGATACGCAGTATTTT. Amino acid sequence: CAGTGDTTDTQYF.